This record concerns one T cell receptor beta chain sequence. What this receptor recognizes is not known. The input lacks base qualities; no much larger clone sits a single base away. In total, about 650 healthy bone marrow donors made up the cohort. All cohort members were sampled while nominally healthy, although unrecorded immune exposures were likely present. The donor was CMV seropositive and was included in the group of 250 to 300 seropositive cohort members. A peripheral blood sample was provided by each donor, and peripheral blood mononuclear cells were used for TCR beta sequencing. The Qiagen DNeasy Blood Extraction Kit was used to extract genomic DNA from the blood cell samples. The sample comes from a study of cytomegalovirus exposure and HLA in healthy donors (dated by TCRdb to about 2017). General notes on the study: An earlier analysis of around 600 of the donors reported 250 to 300 Gb of sequence data and 120 million or so unique TCR beta sequences from 150 million to 200 million T cells. Along with the approximately 700-subject first cohort, a separate validation cohort of 120 different subjects was used. About 330 gigabases of sequencing data and around 85 million unique TCR sequences made up an early release that covered 500 to 700 HLA-typed donors. The study profiled the T cell repertoires of under 850 subjects by immunosequencing and related them to cytomegalovirus serostatus. Among several hundred genotyped donors of the cohort, an average of about 240,000 unique TCR beta nucleotide sequences was sequenced per donor, of which about 18% were non-productive. The number of typed donors differed by locus: about 629-640 for A, B, C, DRB1 and DQB1; about 520 for DQA1; over 600 for DPA1; and 400 to 480 for DPB1. To predict cytomegalovirus infection status, the study combined high-throughput TCR immunosequencing, statistical association of individual TCRs with disease status, and machine learning. The later analysis used no new phenotypic data to find candidate immune exposures, relying instead on TCR beta sequences and their occurrence across donors. An earlier analysis of approximately 630 of the donors applied high-throughput TCR beta sequencing to assess whether each TCR beta V gene segment acted as functional or pseudogenic. To study patterns of TCR occurrence, a later analysis re-analyzed previously published TCR beta repertoires from 666 donors and added high-resolution HLA genotyping. The study aimed to test whether signatures of past pathogen exposure could be identified by cataloging public T cell receptors. Four to six DR-DQ haplotypes were handled as single units for association and clustering because linkage in the cohort was strong. Both class I and class II loci were covered by HLA typing, at four-digit resolution. Alongside the repertoire data, information on donor age, sex, ethnicity and CMV serostatus was compiled. A later genetic analysis took genome-wide SNP genotypes for about 55% of the roughly 700 donors and used that subset as a discovery cohort. Of the 398 genotyped donors, 75% to 85% were placed in the genetic ancestry cluster associated with self-reported Caucasian donors. Every discovery cohort repertoire had been produced on one sequencing platform. On the study overall, not on this receptor specifically: Most CMV-associated TCR beta chains appeared to be HLA-restricted in a later analysis, and the HLA associations seemed to be driven largely by CMV exposure. Over 15 rarely observed V segments, including chromosome 9 orphons, were excluded from the earlier analysis of 550 to 700 of the donors because counts were too low. A cluster of highly shared sequence variants was judged likely to be a technical artifact of the sequencing pipeline. In a later analysis, HLA-associated TCR beta chains showed more clonal expansion and lower generation probabilities than non-associated chains that were equally common. Because HLA typing was unavailable for some donors at each locus, only the typed subset was used in association tests. When HLA alleles, especially DR and DQ, strongly co-occurred, attributing TCR associations to individual alleles was difficult. A later analysis associated 17,000 or so TCR beta sequences with specific HLA alleles at a false discovery rate of 0.05. The authors suggested that the approach could potentially be generalized to other disease states and immunological phenotypes. Most TCR sequences were seen in very few donors, while some public TCRs were found in many individuals. Correlated functional status among segregating V segments might reflect linkage disequilibrium, but an unknown experimental factor could not be ruled out. In a later genetic analysis, fewer N-insertions in productive TCRs were reported among donors in an Asian-associated ancestry cluster than the roughly 700-donor mean. According to a later analysis, TCR association rates differed among HLA loci, with DRB1 alleles showing the most associated TCRs and HLA-C alleles showing the fewest. An earlier analysis of approximately 540 of the donors showed that most TCR beta V segments appeared in productive rearrangements either about 87% or about 30% of the time, which broadly matched IMGT annotations. Some IMGT-functional V segments, including TRBV6-2 and TRBV6-3, could not be told apart with the 87-base-pair reads, so those segments were excluded. A further reported finding was that TCR beta sequences accurately predicted the HLA-A and HLA-B alleles for most subjects in the first cohort. According to a later analysis, parvovirus B19, influenza, CMV and Epstein-Barr virus appeared linked to several top co-occurrence clusters. Cytomegalovirus status was reported to be diagnosed by the classifier with high specificity and sensitivity in both the original and validation cohorts. Roughly uniform sequencing depth across donors was assumed in presence/absence analyses, although this assumption may not hold. In vitro tests confirmed that a few of the cytomegalovirus-associated TCR beta chains recognize cytomegalovirus antigens. In this cohort, only TCR beta chains were sequenced, and detectable features were limited by the absence of alpha or paired-chain data. V-gene and J-gene trimming of TCR beta chains was associated with a missense DCLRE1C variant in a later genetic analysis, and the association was replicated in an independent cohort. The only immune exposure information available for the cohort was CMV serostatus. A total of 150 to 200 TCR beta chains were listed by the study as associated with cytomegalovirus.

The protocol used for the library was the immunoSEQ multiplex PCR assay. For the multiplex PCR, a mixture combining 60 forward primers for TCR Vbeta segments and 13 reverse primers for TCR Jbeta segments was used. A multiplex PCR assay on genomic DNA amplified the CDR3 region of rearranged TCR beta genes. The amplified TCR beta libraries were sequenced on the Illumina HiSeq System as 87-base-pair reads. In the source study's methods: A later analysis tallied 75 million to 95 million unique TCR beta chains across the approximately 670 repertoires, and around 12 million of those chains were shared by two or more donors. Raw reads were error-corrected and collapsed into unique sequences by a nearest-neighbor algorithm in which closely related sequences were merged to remove PCR and sequencing errors. V, D and J gene segments were assigned by aligning CDR3 sequences to IMGT reference sequences. For a sequence to be retained, a match of at least six nucleotides to both a V gene segment and a J gene segment was required. Rearrangements were called productive when the CDR3 lacked stop codons and stayed in frame with V and J; all others were non-productive. CDR3 was defined according to IMGT convention as the region running from the second conserved V-encoded cysteine to the conserved J-encoded phenylalanine. The earlier analysis of about 610 of the donors excluded sequences that lacked an unambiguous match to a single V gene segment. In an earlier analysis of a few hundred of the donors, V segments were called functional above 56.7% productive rearrangements and were called segregating when the between-donor standard deviation exceeded 5%. A statistical classification framework was developed to diagnose cytomegalovirus status using the catalog of TCR beta chain sequences. In a later analysis, V and J genes were assigned by comparing TCR nucleotide sequences against IMGT/GENE-DB human TR gene sequences. A later analysis assigned CDR3 sequences and most-parsimonious VDJ recombination scenarios with the TCRdist pipeline. In a later analysis, every TCR beta chain was defined by the combination of its CDR3 amino acid sequence and its V-gene family, and reads without a unique V-gene family were dropped. In a later analysis, fewer than 650 highly shared, low-generation-probability nucleotide sequences were removed to address suspected cross-contamination and a sequencing artifact. A later analysis calculated a clonal expansion index for each public chain from normalized within-repertoire ranks of inferred template counts. In a later analysis, generation probabilities were computed with a VDJ recombination model fitted to out-of-frame rearrangements, and the resulting probabilities were checked against IGoR. A later analysis scored TCR-TCR, TCR-HLA and TCR-CMV co-occurrence with hypergeometric tests, applying a repertoire-size bias correction to TCR pairs. In a later analysis, false discovery rates were estimated by permuting HLA or CMV assignments 20 times. In a later analysis, co-occurring TCRs were grouped using DBSCAN, with TCRdist sequence similarity added in when clustering inside HLA-allele-positive subsets. Repertoires with fewer than 30,000 or more than 120,000 public chains, plus five repertoires with anomalous nucleotide sharing, were excluded from co-occurrence clustering. TCRdb carries this immuneACCESS record with in-frame sequences only. Its versions omit some clonotypes, under half of them owing to an unresolved V gene in the studies checked, with the rest unexplained. V and J calls and clone size follow that table, whereas D and trimming were derived from the DNA. Across this sample there are over 100,000 clones, with roughly three quarters seen only once. Of the sample, 12% is held by the ten largest clones.

According to the germline V gene (reference sequence), CDR1 reads MNHEY and CDR2 reads SMNVEV. From cysteine to phenylalanine, the CDR3 is 14 amino acids long. CDR3 DNA is the only sequence kept; it has 42 bases, read in frame from the first base. V and J are trimmed by 4 bases and 7 bases, and the gene matches miss 8 bases of the junction. This sequence was found in a woman aged 40 to 49 in good health and CMV-seropositive. The sequenced material came from PBMCs. The chain is assembled from TRBV27 and TRBJ2-5; 8 nucleotides in the junction match TRBD2. The CDR3 region reads CASSSTGGVGTQYF. DNA sequence: TGTGCCAGCAGTTCCACCGGGGGGGTTGGGACCCAGTACTTC.